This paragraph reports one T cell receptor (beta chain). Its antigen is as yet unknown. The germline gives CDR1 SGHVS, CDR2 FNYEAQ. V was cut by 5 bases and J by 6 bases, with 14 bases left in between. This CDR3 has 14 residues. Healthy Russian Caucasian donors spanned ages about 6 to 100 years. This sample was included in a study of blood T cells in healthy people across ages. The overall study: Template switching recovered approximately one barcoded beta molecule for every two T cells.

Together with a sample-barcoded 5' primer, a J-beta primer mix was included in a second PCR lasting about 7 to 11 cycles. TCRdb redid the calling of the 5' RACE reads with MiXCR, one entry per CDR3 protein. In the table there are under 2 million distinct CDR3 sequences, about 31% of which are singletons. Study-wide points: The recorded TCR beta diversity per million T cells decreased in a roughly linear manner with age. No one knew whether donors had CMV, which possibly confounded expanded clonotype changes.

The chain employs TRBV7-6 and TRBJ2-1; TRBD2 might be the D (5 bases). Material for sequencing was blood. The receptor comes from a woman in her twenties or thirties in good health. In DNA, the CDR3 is TGTGCCAGCAGCCCAAGACTAACCTCCAATGAGCAGTTCTTC. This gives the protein CASSPRLTSNEQFF.